The rows below give T cell receptor beta chains drawn from one sample of a study of blood T cell repertoires in COVID-19. TCRdb's copy holds only in-frame clones and misses some; the assay was immunoSEQ multiplex PCR. Of a few hundred thousand clones listed, about 90% are singletons. Sequenced: PBMCs or T cells enriched from blood (not recorded which). Receptors originate from a woman aged 25 to 39 who had recovered from COVID-19. Both conserved end residues are part of each CDR3. A D gene is named only where the DNA matches it firmly. Some rows have no size entry. The others give once, few or many, or a class for an expanded clone.

CDR3 protein	CDR3 DNA	J gene	D gene	V gene	clone size
CSVEDRGRTEAFF	TGCAGCGTTGAAGACAGGGGAAGAACTGAAGCTTTCTTT	TRBJ1-1	NA	TRBV29-1	NA
CASSPPPGVREETQYF	TGTGCCAGCAGCCCCCCGCCAGGGGTTCGGGAAGAGACCCAGTACTTC	TRBJ2-5	NA	TRBV7-9	NA
CASSRGTTGELFF	TGTGCCAGCAGCAGGGGGACCACCGGGGAGCTGTTTTTT	TRBJ2-2	NA	TRBV7-6	NA
CASSEAGGLNYGYTF	TGTGCCAGCAGTGAAGCAGGGGGATTGAACTATGGCTACACCTTC	TRBJ1-2	NA	TRBV6-1	few
CASSYQVPNSPLHF	TGTGCCAGCAGTTATCAGGTGCCAAATTCACCCCTCCACTTT	TRBJ1-6	NA	TRBV7-9	NA
CASSFSDSNNQPQHF	TGTGCCAGCAGCTTTTCCGACAGCAACAATCAGCCCCAGCATTTT	TRBJ1-5	NA	TRBV11-2	NA
CASQVRWAANEKLFF	TGTGCCAGCCAAGTTAGGTGGGCAGCTAATGAAAAACTGTTTTTT	TRBJ1-4	NA	TRBV27	NA
CASSPLAGGTDTQYF	TGTGCCAGCAGCCCACTAGCGGGGGGGACAGATACGCAGTATTTT	TRBJ2-3	TRBD2	TRBV2	once
CASRDRGPEAFF	TGTGCCAGCAGGGACAGGGGCCCTGAAGCTTTCTTT	TRBJ1-1	TRBD1	TRBV25-1	NA
CASSLGAAGGRGTDTQYF	TGTGCCAGCAGCTTAGGGGCAGCGGGGGGGCGTGGTACAGATACGCAGTATTTT	TRBJ2-3	TRBD2	TRBV7-6	once
CASSRTGQGNSPLHF	TGCGCCAGCAGCCGTACAGGACAGGGTAATTCACCCCTCCACTTT	TRBJ1-6	TRBD1	TRBV5-1	NA
CASSLSGGGYEQYF	TGTGCCAGCAGCTTAAGTGGCGGGGGTTACGAGCAGTACTTC	TRBJ2-7	TRBD2	TRBV11-3	NA
CASSNRPGGLFYEQYF	TGCGCCAGCAGTAACAGACCCGGGGGACTTTTCTACGAGCAGTACTTC	TRBJ2-7	NA	TRBV10-1	NA
CASRLADVSYEQYF	TGTGCCAGCAGATTAGCGGATGTCTCCTACGAGCAGTACTTC	TRBJ2-7	NA	TRBV28	NA
CASRHGRGGRETQYF	TGTGCCAGCAGGCACGGACGCGGGGGGCGGGAGACCCAGTACTTC	TRBJ2-5	TRBD2	TRBV6-5	once
CAISDRRGQETQYF	TGTGCCATCAGTGATCGCAGGGGCCAGGAGACCCAGTACTTC	TRBJ2-5	NA	TRBV10-3	NA
CASSARDRGPGTEAFF	TGTGCCAGCAGCGCCCGGGACAGGGGCCCTGGCACTGAAGCTTTCTTT	TRBJ1-1	TRBD1	TRBV9	NA
CASSLRTDSGEQFF	TGTGCCAGCAGCTTACGAACTGATAGCGGTGAGCAGTTCTTC	TRBJ2-1	NA	TRBV7-9	NA
CASSGTRTSGVSYNEQFF	TGTGCCAGCAGTGGAACGAGGACTAGCGGGGTTTCCTACAATGAGCAGTTCTTC	TRBJ2-1	TRBD2	TRBV2	NA
CASRSGTAPKANYGYTF	TGTGCCAGCAGGTCCGGGACAGCCCCAAAGGCTAACTATGGCTACACCTTC	TRBJ1-2	TRBD1	TRBV2	NA
CASSPTGLAGDEQYF	TGTGCCAGCAGCCCGACGGGACTAGCGGGGGACGAGCAGTACTTC	TRBJ2-7	TRBD2	TRBV28	NA
CASSLEDRDKEQFF	TGTGCCAGCAGTCTGGAGGACAGGGACAAGGAGCAGTTCTTC	TRBJ2-1	TRBD1	TRBV28	once
CATTEGGSSNQPQHF	TGTGCCACCACGGAAGGGGGTAGTAGCAATCAGCCCCAGCATTTT	TRBJ1-5	NA	TRBV28	NA
CASSSDWGTEEEKLFF	TGTGCCAGCAGTTCAGACTGGGGGACAGAGGAAGAAAAACTGTTTTTT	TRBJ1-4	TRBD1	TRBV2	NA
CSVEDRTGLAITDTQYF	TGCAGCGTTGAAGATAGGACGGGACTAGCGATAACAGATACGCAGTATTTT	TRBJ2-3	TRBD2	TRBV29-1	NA
CASSFKETQYF	TGTGCCAGCAGTTTCAAAGAGACCCAGTACTTC	TRBJ2-5	NA	TRBV12-3/TRBV12-4	NA
CASSQRAGPNYGYTF	TGTGCCAGCAGCCAACGGGCAGGGCCGAACTATGGCTACACCTTC	TRBJ1-2	NA	TRBV3-1/TRBV3-2	NA
CATNDRVGIRGTEAFF	TGTGCCACAAATGACAGGGTAGGAATCCGTGGCACTGAAGCTTTCTTT	TRBJ1-1	TRBD1	TRBV19	NA
CASSQGGWVNTEAFF	TGTGCCAGCAGCCAAGGGGGCTGGGTGAACACTGAAGCTTTCTTT	TRBJ1-1	TRBD1	TRBV28	NA
CASSVGRGANYGYTF	TGTGCCAGCAGCGTAGGGAGGGGAGCTAACTATGGCTACACCTTC	TRBJ1-2	NA	TRBV9	NA
CASSQVWSGFHEQYF	TGTGCCAGCAGCCAAGTCTGGAGCGGGTTCCACGAGCAGTACTTC	TRBJ2-7	NA	TRBV3-1/TRBV3-2	NA
CASRRTGGTYEQYF	TGTGCCAGCAGGAGGACAGGGGGGACCTACGAGCAGTACTTC	TRBJ2-7	TRBD1	TRBV6-5	NA
CASSRGQASTDTQYF	TGTGCCAGCAGCCGGGGACAGGCTAGCACAGATACGCAGTATTTT	TRBJ2-3	TRBD1	TRBV7-9	NA
CASSQGGAGYEQYF	TGCGCCAGCAGCCAAGGGGGCGCGGGATACGAGCAGTACTTC	TRBJ2-7	NA	TRBV4-1	once
CASSLMGTGGTEAFF	TGTGCCAGCAGCTTGATGGGGACAGGGGGCACTGAAGCTTTCTTT	TRBJ1-1	TRBD1	TRBV5-4	NA
CASSLQLQETQYF	TGTGCCAGCAGCTTACAACTCCAAGAGACCCAGTACTTC	TRBJ2-5	NA	TRBV7-9	NA